One sample yielded the 14 T cell receptor beta chains listed below, sequenced in a study of beta chain features in type 1 diabetes. Notes on the study in general: There was a moderate but significant shortening of TCRB CDR3s in all four CD4+ subsets of Type 1 diabetes patients.

Isolated RNA was reverse transcribed in full, so expressed TCRB transcripts were sequenced. Measured with immunoSEQ multiplex PCR; TCRdb has only the in-frame clones, and not every one. In the table there are about 650,000 clones, over 10% of which are singletons. No cognate antigen is known for these TCRs. Sequenced material: naive CD4+ T cells from blood. These receptors came from a man aged 25 to 45 with type 1 diabetes.

The sample holds a few counts of this clone. This sample also contains other DNA sequences that code for the same CDR3. This chain joins TRBV6-6 and TRBJ1-5; D is unclear. The ends were cut back, 0 bases at V and 7 bases at J, with 4 bases in the middle. This CDR3 contains 12 residues. CDR1 and CDR2 (germline): MNHNY, SVGAGI (reference sequence). Written as DNA, the CDR3 is TGTGCCAGCAGTTACTCTGGGCAGCCCCAGCATTTT. Its translation is CASSYSGQPQHF.

The CDR3 DNA reads as TGTGCCAGCAGCCCCTCATCCGACGGCAACTATGGCTACACCTTC. The encoded protein is CASSPSSDGNYGYTF. The chain recombines TRBV7-9 with TRBJ1-2; D is unresolved. This CDR3 region has 15 residues. V was trimmed by 5 bases and J by 2 bases, leaving 15 bases between them. The germline V gene has CDR1 SEHNR and CDR2 FQNEAQ (reference sequence).

J is TRBJ2-7 and V is TRBV25-1, with D possibly TRBD1 on 7 matching bases. V lost 2 bases, J lost 2 bases, and 19 bases lay in between. CDR3 length: 17 residues. Germline CDR1 is MGHDK and CDR2 is SYGVNS. The CDR3 DNA sequence: TGTGCCAGCAGTGAACGGGCGGGACTCAGGGGGGCCTACGAGCAGTACTTC. Encoded protein: CASSERAGLRGAYEQYF.

This clone turned up a few times. V usage is TRBV6-5 and J usage is TRBJ1-1; D uncertain. The CDR3 has 12 amino acids. Trimming took 5 bases from V and 7 from J, leaving 11 bases between them. The V gene's germline CDR1 is MNHEY and CDR2 SVGAGI. This chain's CDR3 is CASSKDTNEAFF. The CDR3 DNA follows: TGTGCCAGCAGTAAAGACACCAATGAAGCTTTCTTT.

This rearrangement joins TRBV5-1 to TRBJ2-7, with 7 bases identical to TRBD1. Unmatched junction bases numbered 7, after V lost 1 base and J lost 6 bases. The CDR3 has 14 residues. Germline V lookup: CDR1 SGHRS, CDR2 YFSETQ. CDR3 residues: CASSLTGDVSEQYF. The CDR3 nucleotides read TGCGCCAGCAGCTTGACAGGGGATGTGAGCGAGCAGTACTTC.

The rearrangement uses TRBV5-4 and TRBJ2-2; possible D gene TRBD1, 6 bases. The CDR3 has 15 residues. V was clipped by 4 bases and J by 1 base, with 11 bases between them. Germline CDR1 SGHNT, CDR2 YYREEE (reference sequence). CDR3 sequence (DNA): TGTGCCAGCAGCACCCCGGGACAGAACACCGGGGAGCTGTTTTTT. Translation: CASSTPGQNTGELFF.

This chain connects TRBV7-2 to TRBJ1-5; no firm D call. V was trimmed by 1 base and J by 5 bases, leaving 9 bases between them. CDR1 and CDR2 (germline): SGHTA, FQGNSA. This CDR3 region has 14 residues. CDR3 in amino acids: CASSLGGRHQPQHF. Here the CDR3 DNA reads TGTGCCAGCAGCTTAGGCGGAAGGCATCAGCCCCAGCATTTT.

The V and J genes are TRBV7-9 and TRBJ1-2; D is undetermined. Per the germline V gene, CDR1 is SEHNR and CDR2 is FQNEAQ (reference sequence). The V end lost 1 base, the J end lost 4 bases, and 10 bases lay between the germline ends. The CDR3 is made up of 14 amino acids. The CDR3 reads CASSLVQSSYGYTF. The CDR3 nucleotides read TGTGCCAGCAGCTTAGTACAGAGTTCCTATGGCTACACCTTC. Full variable domain (missing parts from reference TRBV7-9 and TRBJ1-2): DTGVSQNPRHKITKRGQNVTFRCDPISEHNRLYWYRQTLGQGPEFLTYFQNEAQLEKSRLLSDRFSAERPKGSFSTLEIQRTEQGDSAMYLCASSLVQSSYGYTFGSGTRLTVV.

The J gene is TRBJ2-4, the V gene TRBV28, with a possible D match to TRBD2 (5 bases). Germline CDR1 and CDR2: MDHEN and SYDVKM. The CDR3 has 15 residues. The V end lost 1 base, the J end lost 0 bases, and 7 bases lay between the germline ends. CDR3 coding DNA: TGTGCCAGCAGTTTATTCGGGGTAGCCAAAAACATTCAGTACTTC. Its protein product is CASSLFGVAKNIQYF.

This chain uses TRBV10-3 with TRBJ1-6; weak D call: TRBD1 (6 bases). The germline V and J ends were trimmed by 0 bases and 8 bases, with 17 bases remaining between them. The CDR3 totals 17 residues. Germline loops: CDR1 ENHRY, CDR2 SYGVKD. The CDR3 is CAISESNSGRGDSPLHF. DNA for the CDR3: TGTGCCATCAGTGAGTCGAATTCGGGCAGGGGAGATTCACCCCTCCACTTT.

V and J are TRBV4-2 and TRBJ2-5, with a tentative D call TRBD1 (5 bases). Trimming took 1 base from V and 1 from J, leaving 16 bases between them. The CDR3 spans 17 residues. Germline-derived CDR1 and CDR2 are LGHNA and YNFKEQ. Here the CDR3 DNA reads TGTGCCAGCAGCCAAGGCGAGGCGAACAGGATCCAAGAGACCCAGTACTTC. The encoded protein is CASSQGEANRIQETQYF.

The chain carries TRBV7-2 and TRBJ2-3; D is possibly TRBD2 (6 bases). V lost 6 bases and J 0 bases, leaving 19 bases between the germline ends. CDR3 size: 17 residues. Germline values: CDR1 SGHTA, CDR2 FQGNSA. In DNA, the CDR3 is TGTGCCAGCAGTTCCCGTGGCGGGGTAGCAAGCACAGATACGCAGTATTTT. Translated, it gives CASSSRGGVASTDTQYF.

This clone was detected a few times. This chain joins TRBV4-2 and TRBJ1-2; D gene unclear. V was cut by 0 bases and J by 1 base, with 12 bases left in between. CDR3 size: 16 residues. In germline, CDR1 is LGHNA, CDR2 YNFKEQ. The CDR3 spells CASSQDLGQLNYGYTF. CDR3 sequence (DNA): TGTGCCAGCAGCCAAGATCTCGGGCAGCTTAACTATGGCTACACCTTC.

The table lists this clone with a few counts. The V call is TRBV18, the J call TRBJ1-1; D may be TRBD1 (6 bases). Germline V gene sequence: CDR1 KGHSH, CDR2 LQKENI. The CDR3 extends over 14 amino acids. V lost 6 bases and J 1 base, leaving 12 bases between the germline ends. The CDR3 loop is CASSEGQRNTEAFF. The CDR3 bases are TGTGCCAGCTCGGAAGGACAGCGGAACACTGAAGCTTTCTTT.